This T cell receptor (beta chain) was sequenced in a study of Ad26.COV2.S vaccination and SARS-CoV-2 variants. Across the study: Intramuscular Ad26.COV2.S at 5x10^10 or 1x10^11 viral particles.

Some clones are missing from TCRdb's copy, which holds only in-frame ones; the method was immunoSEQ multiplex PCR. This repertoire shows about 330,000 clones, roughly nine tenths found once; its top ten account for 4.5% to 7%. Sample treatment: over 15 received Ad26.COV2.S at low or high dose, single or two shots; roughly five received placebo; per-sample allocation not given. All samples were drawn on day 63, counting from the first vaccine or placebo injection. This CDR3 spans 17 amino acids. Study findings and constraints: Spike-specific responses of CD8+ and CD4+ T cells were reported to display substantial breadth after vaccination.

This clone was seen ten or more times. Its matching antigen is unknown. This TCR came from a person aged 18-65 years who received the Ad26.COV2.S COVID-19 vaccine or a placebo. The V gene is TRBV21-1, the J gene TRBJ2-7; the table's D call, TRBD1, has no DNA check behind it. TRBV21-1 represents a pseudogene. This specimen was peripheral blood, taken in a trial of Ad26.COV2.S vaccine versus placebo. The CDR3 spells CASSKEGGQAIFYEQYF. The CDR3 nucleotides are TGTGCCAGCAGCAAAGAGGGAGGACAGGCTATCTTTTACGAGCAGTACTTC.